The 20 T cell receptor beta chains in this list originate from one sample, sequenced in a study of T cell repertoires in cytomegalovirus infection. TCRdb re-called the reads through MiXCR, storing one row per CDR3 protein. This table holds about 450,000 distinct CDR3 sequences, approximately 31% found once. The source material was PBMCs. These receptors all stem from a human donor in good health (CMV status not recorded). Some clones in this sample may be carry-over from other donors' samples.

V is TRBV7-4 and J is TRBJ2-5; TRBD2 agrees at 7 bases. Germline V gives CDR1 SGHVT, CDR2 SQSDAQ. After removal of 3 bases from V and 2 bases from J, the junction contained 6 bases not matched to a gene. The CDR3 length is 15 residues. CDR3 residues: CASSFERGGQETQYF. As DNA, the CDR3 is TGTGCCAGCAGCTTTGAGCGGGGAGGACAAGAGACCCAGTACTTC.

This clonotype appeared a few times. CDR3 nucleotide sequence: TGTGCCAGCAGCTTAAGGAGGATGGCGGTAAGGGACAGGGATGGTTTCGAGCAGTACTTC. Protein: CASSLRRMAVRDRDGFEQYF. The rearrangement uses TRBV6-1 and TRBJ2-7, with TRBD1 matching 9 bases. Per the germline V gene, CDR1 is MNHNS and CDR2 is SASEGT. The junction had 27 bases not matched to a gene; V was cut back by 6 bases and J by 6 bases. The length of the CDR3 is 20 residues.

About this clonotype: This sequence may be a read error, since a much larger clone differs from it by one base. The conserved final phenylalanine or tryptophan is absent from the CDR3, which likely points to a read error. The chain carries TRBV12-3 or TRBV12-4 and TRBJ2-7; 7 bases are a match to TRBD2. This CDR3 region has 14 residues. Trimming took 5 bases from V and 2 from J; bases not matched to a gene: 6. CDR3 residues: CASSPGGGAYEQYL. For the CDR3, the DNA is TGTGCCAGCAGTCCAGGCGGGGGAGCCTACGAGCAGTACTTA.

CDR3 amino acids: CASSGKGNNYGYTF. The CDR3 DNA reads as TGTGCCAGCAGTGGGAAAGGCAATAACTATGGCTACACCTTC. This rearrangement joins TRBV2 to TRBJ1-2; D not resolved. Per the germline V gene, CDR1 is SNHLY and CDR2 is FYNNEI. The CDR3 covers 14 residues. Trimming took 4 bases from V and 1 from J, leaving 10 bases between them. The entire variable domain, with the rest obtained from reference TRBV2 and TRBJ1-2, is as follows: EPEVTQTPSHQVTQMGQEVILRCVPISNHLYFYWYRQILGQKVEFLVSFYNNEISEKSEIFDDQFSVERPDGSNFTLKIRSTKLEDSAMYFCASSGKGNNYGYTFGSGTRLTVV.

Many counts were recorded for this clonotype. This chain connects TRBV12-3 or TRBV12-4 to TRBJ1-3; the match to TRBD1 covers 8 bases. The CDR3 covers 16 residues. V lost 7 bases, J lost 3 bases, and 11 bases stayed unmatched. CDR3 sequence: CASTPHRGGDGNTIYF. Written as DNA, the CDR3 is TGTGCCAGCACTCCGCACAGGGGGGGAGATGGAAACACCATATATTTT.

There are a few counts of this clonotype. The chain has TRBV4-1 and TRBJ1-2; 8 nucleotides agree with TRBD1. The CDR3 is made up of 14 amino acids. V lost 1 base, J lost 5 bases, and 3 bases stayed unmatched. Per germline, CDR1 MGHRA and CDR2 YSYEKL. The CDR3 sequence: CASSQGDRTYGYTF. The CDR3 DNA follows: TGCGCCAGCAGCCAAGGGGACAGGACGTATGGCTACACCTTC.

The V call is TRBV7-9, the J call TRBJ2-5; 8 bases align to TRBD1. The CDR3 spans 13 residues. Germline trimming cut 4 bases from V and 5 bases from J; bases unmatched to any gene: 3. Germline V gene data show CDR1 as SEHNR and CDR2 as FQNEAQ (reference sequence). The CDR3 DNA follows: TGTGCCAGCAGCTCAGGGGGCGTGGAGACCCAGTACTTC. It encodes CASSSGGVETQYF. Full variable domain (missing parts from reference TRBV7-9 and TRBJ2-5): DTGVSQNPRHKITKRGQNVTFRCDPISEHNRLYWYRQTLGQGPEFLTYFQNEAQLEKSRLLSDRFSAERPKGSFSTLEIQRTEQGDSAMYLCASSSGGVETQYFGPGTRLLVL.

Note on this clonotype: Possible read error: a much larger clone is one base away. The chain is built from TRBV7-8 and TRBJ2-7; 8 nucleotides line up with TRBD2. The trim removed 2 bases at V and 11 bases at J, leaving 14 bases unmatched. Germline CDR1 reads SGHVS; CDR2 reads FQNEAQ. The CDR3 is 15 residues long. For the CDR3, the DNA is TGTGCCAGCAGCTTATATGGCGGGGGGATCAGTGAGAAGTACTTC. Amino acid sequence: CASSLYGGGISEKYF.

This clonotype was observed a few times. The V and J genes are TRBV9 and TRBJ2-4, with D possibly TRBD2 on 6 matching bases. Trimming took 4 bases from V and 3 from J, leaving 14 bases between them. The CDR3 loop spans 15 amino acids. Germline V gene sequence: CDR1 SGDLS, CDR2 YYNGEE. The CDR3 is CASSPGTLGKNIQYF. The CDR3 DNA follows: TGTGCCAGCAGCCCTGGGACTTTGGGCAAAAACATTCAGTACTTC.

The chain uses TRBV6-5 and TRBJ1-6; no reliable D call. The V gene lost 10 bases and the J gene lost 0 bases, with 10 bases spanning the gap. This CDR3 is built from 14 residues. Germline loops: CDR1 MNHEY, CDR2 SVGAGI. CDR3 loop: CAIRGSSYNSPLHF. Written as DNA, the CDR3 is TGTGCCATACGAGGAAGCTCCTATAATTCACCCCTCCACTTT.

This clonotype was seen a handful of times. One end of the junction is discordant with germline, which a read error may explain. V and J are TRBV7-7 and TRBJ2-1; 7 nucleotides align to TRBD2. The CDR3 has 15 residues. Looked up from germline, CDR1 is SSHAT and CDR2 is FNYEAQ (reference sequence). CDR3: CASSLAPGRFNEQFF. As DNA, the CDR3 is TGTGCTAGCAGCTTAGCCCCCGGGAGGTTCAATGAGCAGTTCTTC. The full variable domain, in which reference TRBV7-7 and TRBJ2-1 provide the parts outside the CDR3, is GAGVSQSPRYKVTKRGQDVTLRCDPISSHATLYWYQQALGQGPEFLTYFNYEAQPDKSGLPSDRFSAERPEGSISTLTIQRTEQRDSAMYRCASSLAPGRFNEQFFGPGTRLTVL.

This clonotype occurred many times. The gene calls are TRBV6-1 and TRBJ2-7, with no clear D. Trimming pared 3 bases from V and 6 bases from J, leaving 6 bases between. Germline CDR1 and CDR2: MNHNS and SASEGT. This CDR3 spans 11 amino acids. CDR3 sequence (DNA): TGTGCCAGCAGTGAGCCGTCCGAGCAGTACTTC. It specifies CASSEPSEQYF.

Regarding this clonotype: This sequence may be a read error, since a much larger clone differs from it by one base. The chain has TRBV7-2 and TRBJ1-2; D gene ambiguous. CDR1 and CDR2 (germline): SGHTA, FQGNSA. The CDR3 totals 13 residues. The CDR3 sequence: CSSSLEGGTRLPF. CDR3 coding DNA: TGTTCCAGCAGCTTAGAGGGCGGCACACGTCTCCCCTTC.

This clonotype was observed a few times. This sequence joins TRBV28 and TRBJ1-1; the D gene is possibly TRBD1 (5 bases). Trimming pared 4 bases from V and 13 bases from J, leaving 16 bases between. CDR1 and CDR2 from the germline V gene are MDHEN and SYDVKM. This CDR3 spans 12 amino acids. CDR3 region: CASSSGTAIVFF. DNA for the CDR3: TGTGCCAGCAGTTCCGGGACGGCGATCGTTTTCTTT.

V is TRBV20-1 and J is TRBJ1-6, with 7 bases fitting TRBD1. J gave up 2 bases and V 3 bases, and 1 base lay outside the gene matches. Germline V CDR1 and CDR2: DFQATT, SNEGSKA (reference sequence). CDR3 length equals 14 residues. The CDR3 region has the DNA TGCAGTGCTAGGGGGACAGCCTATAATTCACCCCTCCACTTT. Amino acids: CSARGTAYNSPLHF.

This chain connects TRBV6-2 or TRBV6-3 to TRBJ2-3; 10 bases match TRBD2. V lost 8 bases and J lost 2; bases outside the gene matches: 7. The CDR3 is made up of 15 amino acids. Germline-derived CDR1 and CDR2 are MNHEY and SVGEGT. In DNA form, the CDR3 reads TGTGCCAGCCGGGCTAGCGGGGGACTCACAGATACGCAGTATTTT. As protein: CASRASGGLTDTQYF.

In its sample, this clonotype was seen once. The chain is built from TRBV6-2 or TRBV6-3 and TRBJ2-7, with 8 bases matching TRBD2. Germline V lookup: CDR1 MNHEY, CDR2 SVGEGT. Germline trimming cut 6 bases from V and 3 bases from J; bases unmatched to any gene: 4. The CDR3 consists of 13 residues. CDR3 sequence (DNA): TGTGCCAGCAGGCGCGGGGGGAACTACGAGCAGTACTTC. It codes for CASRRGGNYEQYF.

This clonotype turned up a few times. The genes are TRBV11-2 and TRBJ2-2, with D perhaps matching TRBD2 (7 bases). Trimming removed 3 bases from V and 6 bases from J, with 17 bases in between. Germline CDR1 is SGHAT and CDR2 is FQNNGV. The CDR3 is 16 residues long. The DNA of the CDR3 is TGTGCCAGCAGCTTTCTGGCGGGGGCCGCCCCCGGGGAGCTGTTTTTT. Its translation is CASSFLAGAAPGELFF. Variable domain in full (rest from reference TRBV11-2 and TRBJ2-2): EAGVAQSPRYKIIEKRQSVAFWCNPISGHATLYWYQQILGQGPKLLIQFQNNGVVDDSQLPKDRFSAERLKGVDSTLKIQPAKLEDSAVYLCASSFLAGAAPGELFFGEGSRLTVL.

The rearrangement joins TRBV5-4 to TRBJ2-7; 7 nucleotides line up with TRBD1. There are 14 residues in the CDR3. Germline CDR1 is SGHNT and CDR2 is YYREEE (reference sequence). Trimming at V came to 0 bases and at J to 3 bases, leaving 3 bases not matched to a gene. In DNA form, the CDR3 reads TGTGCCAGCAGCTTGGGACAGGGAAACTACGAGCAGTACTTC. It yields the protein CASSLGQGNYEQYF. Filled out from reference TRBV5-4 and TRBJ2-7, the complete variable domain reads ETGVTQSPTHLIKTRGQQVTLRCSSQSGHNTVSWYQQALGQGPQFIFQYYREEENGRGNFPPRFSGLQFPNYSSELNVNALELDDSALYLCASSLGQGNYEQYFGPGTRLTVT.

This clonotype was seen more than once but under ten times. J is TRBJ2-3 and V is TRBV10-3; 10 positions agree with TRBD2. The CDR3 totals 16 residues. The trim removed 2 bases at V and 2 bases at J, leaving 4 bases unmatched. Germline-derived CDR1 and CDR2 are ENHRY and SYGVKD. The CDR3 sequence: CAISELAGANTDTQYF. For the CDR3, the DNA is TGTGCCATCAGTGAGCTAGCGGGGGCCAACACAGATACGCAGTATTTT.